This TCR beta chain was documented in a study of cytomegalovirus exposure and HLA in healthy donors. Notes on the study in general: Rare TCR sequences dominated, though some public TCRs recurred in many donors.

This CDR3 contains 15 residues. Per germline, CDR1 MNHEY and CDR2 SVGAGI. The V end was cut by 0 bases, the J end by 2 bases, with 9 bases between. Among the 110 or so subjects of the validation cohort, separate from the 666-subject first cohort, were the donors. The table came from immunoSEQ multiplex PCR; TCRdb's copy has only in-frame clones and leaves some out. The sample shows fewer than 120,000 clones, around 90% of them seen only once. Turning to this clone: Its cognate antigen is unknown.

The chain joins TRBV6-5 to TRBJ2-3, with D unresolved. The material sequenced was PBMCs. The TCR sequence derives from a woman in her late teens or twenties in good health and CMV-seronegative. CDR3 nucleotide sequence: TGTGCCAGCAGTTACTCTAGTCCACCCACAGATACGCAGTATTTT. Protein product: CASSYSSPPTDTQYF.